The rows below give T cell receptor beta chains drawn from one sample of a study of blood T cells in healthy people across ages. A single record per CDR3 protein comes from TCRdb applying MiXCR to the 5' RACE reads. The sample includes some 760,000 distinct CDR3 sequences, roughly 25% seen only once; the top ten take under 4%. Another study also made use of these data, one on T cells of mothers and their children.

Source material: blood. The origin of the receptors is a boy between 10 and 17 years old in good health. The CDR3 runs from the conserved cysteine through the conserved F or W. The D gene is left open where the match is weak. The size entry is marked missing in some rows and otherwise reads once, few, many or a size class.

clone_size j_call v_call d_call cdr3_aa cdr3_nt
few TRBJ2-3 TRBV7-9 - CASSVRQQAGDTQYF TGTGCCAGCAGCGTACGACAGCAGGCTGGAGATACGCAGTATTTT
few TRBJ1-2 TRBV5-1 TRBD1 CASSLETGQNYGYTF TGCGCCAGCAGCTTGGAAACGGGACAGAACTATGGCTACACCTTC
- TRBJ2-7 TRBV20-1 - CSARDGADGEQYF TGCAGTGCTAGAGATGGGGCCGACGGCGAGCAGTACTTC
- TRBJ1-2 TRBV15 - CATSRDKKGAYGYTF TGTGCCACCAGCAGAGATAAGAAGGGTGCCTATGGCTACACCTTC
- TRBJ1-1 TRBV5-1 TRBD1 CASNPGQGANTEAFF TGCGCCAGCAATCCGGGACAGGGGGCGAACACTGAAGCTTTCTTT
- TRBJ2-1 TRBV7-2 - CASSLVPGKEQFF TGTGCCAGCAGCTTAGTTCCGGGTAAGGAGCAGTTCTTC
few TRBJ2-3 TRBV28 TRBD2 CASSLDSGTSTDTQYF TGTGCCAGCAGTTTGGATAGCGGGACAAGCACAGATACGCAGTATTTT
- TRBJ2-2 TRBV29-1 - CSVQRTSNTGELFF TGCAGCGTCCAGAGGACATCGAACACCGGGGAGCTGTTTTTT
- TRBJ2-1 TRBV15 - CATSILAWSHEQFF TGTGCCACCAGCATACTAGCTTGGTCGCATGAGCAGTTCTTC
- TRBJ2-1 TRBV6-6 TRBD2 CASRESGRDNEQFF TGTGCCAGCAGGGAAAGCGGGAGGGACAATGAGCAGTTCTTC
few TRBJ2-4 TRBV28 - CASSPRMSGKNIQYF TGTGCCAGCAGCCCTCGTATGAGCGGCAAAAACATTCAGTACTTC
few TRBJ2-3 TRBV20-1 TRBD1 CSAGQAITDTQYF TGCAGTGCGGGACAGGCGATCACAGATACGCAGTATTTT
many TRBJ2-5 TRBV4-3 TRBD2 CASSQGLEETQYF TGTGCCAGCAGCCAGGGACTAGAGGAGACCCAGTACTTC
- TRBJ1-2 TRBV29-1 - CSVETRGDYTF TGCAGCGTTGAGACCAGAGGGGACTACACCTTC
few TRBJ2-1 TRBV20-1 - CSARDLRGSYNEQFF TGCAGTGCTAGAGATCTTAGGGGTTCCTACAATGAGCAGTTCTTC
- TRBJ2-4 TRBV14 TRBD1 CASSHGQGAGIAKNIQYF TGTGCCAGCAGCCATGGACAGGGGGCAGGGATAGCCAAAAACATTCAGTACTTC
- TRBJ2-7 TRBV29-1 - CSVDWPGGYEQYF TGCAGCGTTGACTGGCCTGGAGGCTACGAGCAGTACTTC
few TRBJ1-1 TRBV20-1 TRBD1 CSGETQGAFF TGCAGTGGTGAAACACAGGGGGCTTTCTTT
few TRBJ2-5 TRBV5-6 - CASSFERGQVQETQYF TGTGCCAGCAGCTTCGAACGGGGGCAAGTTCAAGAGACCCAGTACTTC
few TRBJ2-3 TRBV10-3 TRBD2 CAIRTSGPPGLGDTQYF TGTGCCATCAGGACTAGCGGGCCACCGGGGTTAGGTGATACGCAGTATTTT
few TRBJ2-1 TRBV20-1 - CSAREDSYNEQFF TGCAGTGCTAGAGAGGACTCCTACAATGAGCAGTTCTTC
- TRBJ1-4 TRBV4-1 - CASSQDLGTTRDEKLFF TGCGCCAGCAGCCAAGATCTCGGTACGACCAGGGATGAAAAACTGTTTTTT